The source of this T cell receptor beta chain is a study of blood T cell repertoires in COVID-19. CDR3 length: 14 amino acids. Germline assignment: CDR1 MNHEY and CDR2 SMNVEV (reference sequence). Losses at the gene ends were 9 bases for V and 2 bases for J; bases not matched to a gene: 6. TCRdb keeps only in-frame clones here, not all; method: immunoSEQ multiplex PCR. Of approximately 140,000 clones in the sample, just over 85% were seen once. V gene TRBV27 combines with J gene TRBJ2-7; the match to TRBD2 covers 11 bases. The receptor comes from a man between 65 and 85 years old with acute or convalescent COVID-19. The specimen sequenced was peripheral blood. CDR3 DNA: TGTGCCAGTTCGGGGACTAGCGGCCCCTACGAGCAGTACTTC. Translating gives CASSGTSGPYEQYF.